The 20 T cell receptor beta chains presented below share a single source sample, sequenced in a study of spatial heterogeneity in lung cancer. The study, taken as a whole, reports: Within tumors, counts of expanded alpha and beta TCRs tracked tumor mutation counts.

Their antigen targets remain unknown. The time point is: sample taken at primary tumor resection. From the 5' RACE reads, TCRdb called clonotypes with MiXCR, one entry per CDR3 protein. Among 11,000 or so distinct CDR3 sequences listed, 12% were seen once. Source: lung tumor tissue, taken at surgery. Receptors originate from a male donor with early-stage non-small cell lung cancer.

This clonotype turned up a few times. The V gene is TRBV18, the J gene TRBJ2-7, with a weak D call TRBD1 (5 bases). The length of the CDR3 is 14 residues. The germline V and J ends were trimmed by 2 bases and 7 bases, with 15 bases remaining between them. Germline assignment: CDR1 KGHSH and CDR2 LQKENI. The CDR3 region is CASSPNPQGEEQYF. Here the CDR3 DNA reads TGTGCCAGCTCACCAAATCCTCAGGGCGAGGAGCAGTACTTC.

The chain recombines TRBV4-3 with TRBJ2-4; the match to TRBD2 covers 7 bases. After removal of 1 base from V and 8 bases from J, the junction contained 8 bases not matched to a gene. CDR1 and CDR2 (germline): LGHNA, YSLEER. This CDR3 spans 15 amino acids. Here the CDR3 reads CASSQVRGDVDIQYF. CDR3 nucleotides: TGCGCCAGCAGCCAAGTTCGGGGGGACGTGGACATTCAGTACTTC.

This clonotype was picked up a small number of times. This chain joins TRBV5-5 and TRBJ2-7; D may be TRBD2 (6 bases). The V end lost 4 bases, the J end lost 6 bases, and 14 bases lay between the germline ends. The germline gives CDR1 SGHKS, CDR2 YYEKEE (reference sequence). This CDR3 region has 13 residues. This chain's CDR3 is CASSPTRESEQYF. Written as DNA, the CDR3 is TGTGCCAGCAGCCCGACCCGGGAGAGCGAGCAGTACTTC.

There are a few counts of this clonotype. The chain joins TRBV4-2 to TRBJ1-2; 11 bases are shared with TRBD1. Trimming took 0 bases from V and 3 from J; bases not matched to a gene: 3. Germline V CDR1 and CDR2: LGHNA, YNFKEQ. CDR3 length: 16 residues. In DNA form, the CDR3 reads TGTGCCAGCAGCCAAGAAGGGACAGGGGGTTACTATGGCTACACCTTC. This translates into CASSQEGTGGYYGYTF.

The table lists this clonotype with a few counts. The J gene is TRBJ2-7, the V gene TRBV19, with D perhaps matching TRBD1 or TRBD2 (5 bases each). This CDR3 is built from 15 residues. Trimming stripped 5 bases from V and 2 bases from J, with 16 bases between. The germline CDR1 and CDR2 sequences are LNHDA and SQIVND (reference sequence). The CDR3 here is CASSPLEGLAYEQYF. As DNA, the CDR3 is TGTGCCAGTAGTCCACTCGAGGGGCTAGCCTACGAGCAGTACTTC.

The chain couples TRBV28 to TRBJ2-3, with D unclear. The germline V gene has CDR1 MDHEN and CDR2 SYDVKM. V dropped 3 bases and J dropped 5 bases, with 15 bases sitting between them. The length of the CDR3 is 15 residues. CDR3 nucleotide sequence: TGTGCCAGCAGTTTCCTCTCCGTCTTCAGAGATACGCAGTATTTT. Its protein is CASSFLSVFRDTQYF.

This clonotype was recorded many times. This CDR3 reads CASILRDRGIMDGYTF. The CDR3 nucleotides are TGTGCCAGCATACTCCGGGACAGAGGAATCATGGACGGCTACACCTTC. The chain employs TRBV6-5 and TRBJ1-2, with TRBD1 matching 7 bases. The V gene end was trimmed by 7 bases and the J gene end by 8 bases; junction bases not matched to a gene: 19. The CDR3 spans 16 residues. Germline values: CDR1 MNHEY, CDR2 SVGAGI.

This clonotype is classed as medium-sized (0.01 to 0.1%). V usage is TRBV13 and J usage is TRBJ1-1, with 8 bases that match TRBD1. The CDR3 extends over 14 amino acids. The junction had 5 bases not matched to a gene; V was cut back by 3 bases and J by 5 bases. From germline, CDR1 is PRHDT and CDR2 FYEKMQ (reference sequence). The CDR3 nucleotides read TGTGCCAGCAGCTTTGACAGGGGAGGAACTGAAGCTTTCTTT. Translated, it gives CASSFDRGGTEAFF.

This clonotype was seen only a few times. This chain links TRBV12-3 or TRBV12-4 with TRBJ2-1; TRBD2 aligns across 8 bases. V lost 1 base, J lost 8 bases, and 4 bases stayed unmatched. This CDR3 is 14 amino acids long. CDR3 DNA: TGTGCCAGCAGTTTAGATGTCGGGGGGGATGAGCAGTTCTTC. It yields the protein CASSLDVGGDEQFF.

This clonotype has just a few counts. This chain uses TRBV20-1 with TRBJ1-4, with TRBD1 matching over 7 bases. Germline-derived CDR1 and CDR2 are DFQATT and SNEGSKA (reference sequence). V gave up 2 bases and J gave up 5 bases; unmatched junction bases: 2. The CDR3 sequence is 13 residues long. The CDR3 DNA is TGCAGTGCTAGATCAGGGGGGAATGAAAAACTGTTTTTT. It translates to CSARSGGNEKLFF.

This clonotype was observed a handful of times. V and J are TRBV5-1 and TRBJ1-1, with D possibly TRBD1 on 6 matching bases. Germline CDR1 reads SGHRS; CDR2 reads YFSETQ. Trimming left V 10 bases short and J 5 bases short, with 18 bases between. The CDR3 consists of 13 residues. The CDR3 reads CASSQGLETEAFF. The DNA of the CDR3 is TGCGCCTCGTCACAGGGACTCGAAACTGAAGCTTTCTTT.

This clonotype was recorded many times. The V call is TRBV20-1, the J call TRBJ1-2; D not certain. The CDR3 is 11 amino acids. The V and J ends lost 3 bases and 4 bases respectively, with 6 bases between them. Germline V gene lookup returns CDR1 DFQATT and CDR2 SNEGSKA (reference sequence). As DNA, the CDR3 is TGCAGTGCTAGGATAACCTATGGCTACACCTTC. Translating gives CSARITYGYTF.

This clonotype came up many times. V gene TRBV28 combines with J gene TRBJ2-2; 11 bases line up with TRBD2. Looked up from germline, CDR1 is MDHEN and CDR2 is SYDVKM. The CDR3 runs to 15 residues. J was trimmed by 4 bases and V by 6 bases; bases with no gene match: 4. The CDR3, as DNA: TGTGCCAGCAGCTTCGGGACTAGCGGCACCGGGGAGCTGTTTTTT. Residues: CASSFGTSGTGELFF.

V and J are TRBV28 and TRBJ2-2, with D perhaps TRBD2 (5 bases). V shed 2 bases and J shed 3 bases, with 10 bases lying between them. The CDR3 has 15 amino acids. Germline V lookup: CDR1 MDHEN, CDR2 SYDVKM. Here the CDR3 DNA reads TGTGCCAGCAGTTTAAGGCAGGAGGACACCGGGGAGCTGTTTTTT. Translated: CASSLRQEDTGELFF.

The sample holds a few counts of this clonotype. V gene TRBV4-3 combines with J gene TRBJ1-2; TRBD1 is a possible D gene (5 bases). The CDR3 spans 14 residues. The germline CDR1 and CDR2 sequences are LGHNA and YSLEER. Trimming stripped 4 bases from V and 2 bases from J, with 11 bases between. CDR3 region: CASSREDTNYGYTF. The CDR3 DNA sequence: TGCGCCAGCAGCCGGGAGGACACCAACTATGGCTACACCTTC.

The chain links TRBV28 to TRBJ2-1; D ambiguous. This CDR3 region has 13 residues. V was clipped by 2 bases and J by 6 bases, with 8 bases between them. Germline V gene sequence: CDR1 MDHEN, CDR2 SYDVKM. CDR3 nucleotide sequence: TGTGCCAGCAGTTTAAACGGACCCAATGAGCAGTTCTTC. This encodes CASSLNGPNEQFF.

This clonotype was detected a few times. V usage is TRBV10-3 and J usage is TRBJ1-1; D is possibly TRBD1 (6 bases). CDR1 ENHRY and CDR2 SYGVKD come from the germline V gene. The germline V and J ends were trimmed by 7 bases and 5 bases, with 17 bases remaining between them. CDR3 length equals 14 residues. Here the CDR3 reads CAITPDRRETEAFF. CDR3 sequence (DNA): TGTGCCATCACCCCAGACAGGAGGGAGACTGAAGCTTTCTTT.

This rearrangement joins TRBV28 to TRBJ2-7, with 7 positions matching TRBD1. Germline values: CDR1 MDHEN, CDR2 SYDVKM. The CDR3 runs 12 residues. V lost 11 bases, J lost 0 bases, and 4 bases stayed unmatched. The CDR3 DNA reads as TGTGCCTCGACAGGGAGCTCCTACGAGCAGTACTTC. Translated: CASTGSSYEQYF.

This clonotype came up many times. The chain has TRBV12-3 or TRBV12-4 and TRBJ2-3; D call uncertain. Trimming stripped 4 bases from V and 1 base from J, with 6 bases between. CDR3 size: 13 residues. DNA of the CDR3: TGTGCCAGCAGTTCTCGAGGCACAGATACGCAGTATTTT. The encoded protein is CASSSRGTDTQYF.

This clonotype is medium-sized by share. This chain joins TRBV20-1 and TRBJ1-5, with D possibly being TRBD1 (6 bases). The CDR3 totals 14 residues. V shed 1 base and J shed 3 bases, with 10 bases lying between them. Germline-derived CDR1 and CDR2 are DFQATT and SNEGSKA (reference sequence). This chain's CDR3 is CSARGRGYNQPQHF. The CDR3 DNA sequence: TGCAGTGCTAGAGGAAGGGGGTACAATCAGCCCCAGCATTTT.